This T cell receptor beta chain came from a study of blood T cells in healthy people across ages. A second PCR of about 6 to 12 cycles used a sample-barcoded 5' primer and a J-beta primer mix. TCRdb reprocessed the 5' RACE reads with MiXCR, giving one entry per CDR3 protein. The repertoire includes about 900,000 distinct CDR3 sequences, approximately 49% of them detected once, and about an eighth sits in the top ten. J gave up 5 bases and V 2 bases, and 5 bases lay outside the gene matches. The CDR3 runs 15 residues. Looked up from germline, CDR1 is MNHEY and CDR2 is SVGEGT. Sequencing was carried out using blood. The chain joins TRBV6-2 or TRBV6-3 to TRBJ2-3, with 9 bases lining up with TRBD2. This TCR came from a man in his thirties or forties in good health. The CDR3 DNA is TGTGCCAGCAGTTACGCGGGGGGGCCGGAAGATACGCAGTATTTT. Its translation: CASSYAGGPEDTQYF.